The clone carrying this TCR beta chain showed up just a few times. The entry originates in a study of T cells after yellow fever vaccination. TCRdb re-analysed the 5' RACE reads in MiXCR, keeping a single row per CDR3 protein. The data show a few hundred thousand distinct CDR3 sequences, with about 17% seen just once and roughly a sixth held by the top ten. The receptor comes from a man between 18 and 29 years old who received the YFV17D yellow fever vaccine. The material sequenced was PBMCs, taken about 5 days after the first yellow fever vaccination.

The CDR3 DNA follows: TGTGCCAGCAGCCGAGAAGTAGGCGAGCAGTACTTC. Translation gives CASSREVGEQYF. The chain has TRBV7-9 and TRBJ2-7; D is unclear. The ends were cut back, 5 bases at V and 6 bases at J, with 11 bases in the middle. The CDR3 length is 12 residues. Germline assignment: CDR1 SEHNR and CDR2 FQNEAQ (reference sequence).